The 2 T cell receptor beta chains below all came from one sample that was sequenced in a study of cytomegalovirus exposure and HLA in healthy donors. PCR employed 60 Vbeta and 13 Jbeta primers. Assay: immunoSEQ multiplex PCR; the TCRdb copy retains only in-frame clones and omits some. The sample holds 150,000 to 200,000 clones, roughly 79% seen once. Source material: PBMCs. The source of these receptors is a woman aged 18-35 years in good health and CMV-seropositive.

V is TRBV6-5 and J is TRBJ2-2, with D possibly being TRBD1 (6 bases). Germline V gene data show CDR1 as MNHEY and CDR2 as SVGAGI. Trimming took off 7 bases at V and 7 bases at J, with 19 bases between the two ends. The CDR3 extends over 15 amino acids. The CDR3 spells CASTQRDILGGELFF. The CDR3 DNA sequence: TGTGCCAGCACCCAGAGGGACATTTTGGGCGGGGAGCTGTTTTTT.

This chain's CDR3 is CASRLETGAVKQFF. CDR3 bases: TGTGCCAGCAGACTGGAGACAGGGGCCGTAAAGCAGTTCTTC. The chain links TRBV6-1 to TRBJ2-1; 8 bases line up with TRBD1. This CDR3 region has 14 residues. J lost 11 bases, V lost 6 bases, and 12 bases had no gene match. From germline, CDR1 is MNHNS and CDR2 SASEGT.